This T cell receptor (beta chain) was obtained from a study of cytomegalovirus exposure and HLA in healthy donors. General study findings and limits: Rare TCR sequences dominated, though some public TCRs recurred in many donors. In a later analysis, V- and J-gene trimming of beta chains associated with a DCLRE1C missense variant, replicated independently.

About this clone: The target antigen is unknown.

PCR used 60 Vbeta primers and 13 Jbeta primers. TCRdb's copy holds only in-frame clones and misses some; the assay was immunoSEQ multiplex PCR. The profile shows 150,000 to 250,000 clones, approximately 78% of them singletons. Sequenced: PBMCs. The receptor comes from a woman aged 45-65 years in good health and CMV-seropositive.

The DNA of the CDR3 is TGTGCCAGCAGCTTGCTCCTAGCGGGAGGCTCCTACGAGCAGTACTTC. Translated: CASSLLLAGGSYEQYF. The chain employs TRBV7-9 and TRBJ2-7; 11 bases map to TRBD2. The trim removed 3 bases at V and 0 bases at J, leaving 4 bases unmatched. Germline assignment: CDR1 SEHNR and CDR2 FQNEAQ (reference sequence). This CDR3 spans 16 amino acids. The variable domain in full, with the rest retrieved from reference TRBV7-9 and TRBJ2-7, is DTGVSQNPRHKITKRGQNVTFRCDPISEHNRLYWYRQTLGQGPEFLTYFQNEAQLEKSRLLSDRFSAERPKGSFSTLEIQRTEQGDSAMYLCASSLLLAGGSYEQYFGPGTRLTVT.